The TCR beta chain under discussion was sequenced for a study of blood T cells in healthy people across ages. Study results and caveats: Naive T cell percentage strongly correlated with TCR beta diversity.

With 7 bases clipped from V and 5 bases from J, the junction kept 3 bases outside the gene matches. This CDR3 spans 14 amino acids. CDR1 is MNHEY, CDR2 SVGAGI, per germline. For the second PCR, which ran for about 6 to 11 cycles, a sample-barcoded 5' primer and a J-beta primer mix were used. TCRdb re-derived calls from the 5' RACE reads in MiXCR, one entry per CDR3 protein. This table holds approximately 580,000 distinct CDR3 sequences, about 25% found once. Points on this clonotype: The target antigen is unknown.

These data were also filed under a second study, of T cells of mothers and their children.

The chain couples TRBV6-5 to TRBJ2-5; 14 bases align to TRBD2. This clonotype originated in a boy younger than 18 in good health. Sequencing was done on a sample of blood. Here the CDR3 reads CASKGLAGAETQYF. The CDR3, as DNA: TGTGCCAGCAAGGGACTAGCGGGGGCCGAGACCCAGTACTTC.